This TCR beta chain was found in a study of blood T cell repertoires in COVID-19 (dated by TCRdb to 2020 to 2021). Describing the broader study: The collaborator samples originated in the United States, Italy and Spain and spanned the acute and convalescent phases of COVID-19. The prospective study material was composed of cDNA or gDNA derived from T cells, B-cell-depleted T cells, or PBMCs. Nearly every sample came with metadata listing a de-identified subject ID, COVID-19 status, age in years and sex. HLA class I and class II types, where available, came from metadata supplied by the sample provider rather than from assay-based typing. A freely available public database, intended as a resource for researchers studying the immune response to SARS-CoV-2, is where the repertoires were released. Samples were obtained from the ongoing ImmuneRACE study (first 160 participants) and from roughly 1,300 subjects provided by 6 global collaborators. Deeply sampled blood TCRbeta repertoires from subjects exposed to, actively infected with, or recovered from COVID-19 were included in the dataset. The investigation overall reported the following: The quantity of clinical and demographic metadata differed by source and by participant and was supplied without curation.

About this clone itself: Which antigen it targets is not known. No base quality values were provided; no much bigger clone lies one nucleotide off.

The immunoSEQ Assay, a bias-controlled multiplex PCR, was used to amplify TCRbeta CDR3 regions from genomic DNA. Turning to the authors' computational methods: Within the assay, amplification of reference gene primers was used to estimate how many nucleated cells each sample contained. To quantify the absolute abundance of each unique TCRbeta CDR3 rearrangement, sequence reads were collapsed and filtered. For each sample, productive Simpson clonality was calculated by taking the square root of Simpson's diversity index across productive rearrangements. This is the immuneACCESS table as TCRdb keeps it, with only in-frame sequences that have V and J called. A part of the clones is gone; compared with another copy, unresolved V genes explain less than half, and the rest is unexplained. From that table come the V and J calls and clone size; the DNA was used to work out D and trimming. The table for this sample lists 400,000 to 500,000 clones; approximately 90% of them were counted only once. The ten largest clones capture roughly 1.4% of the sample.

Participants in the prospective study were aged about 18 to 90 years, lived in more than 20 United States geographic areas, and enrolled through a virtual design. Cohort assignment in the prospective study relied on participant-reported clinical history from a screening survey and a study questionnaire. A participant counted as exposed if, within 2 weeks of entering the study, that participant had been in contact with someone who had a PCR-confirmed or clinician-diagnosed COVID-19 case. Each participant in the prospective study had whole blood, serum and a nasopharyngeal or oropharyngeal swab collected by mobile phlebotomists. Over a roughly 2-month period, participants in the prospective study had the option of providing additional blood draws and questionnaires. Before DNA extraction, blood samples from the prospective study were shipped at room temperature or frozen. The CDR3 runs 14 residues from the cysteine to the phenylalanine. Only CDR3 DNA remains: 42 bases, in frame from the first base. Cut back by 3 bases and 4 bases, the V and J ends lie 13 bases apart. Sequences LNHDA (CDR1) and SQIVND (CDR2) are obtained from the germline V gene (reference sequence).

The V gene is TRBV19 and the J gene is TRBJ2-7; TRBD2 is a possible D gene, resting on 6 matching bases. The sample taken for sequencing was PBMCs or T cells enriched from blood (not recorded which). The receptor was derived from a woman under 30 who had been exposed to COVID-19. The CDR3 protein is CASSIRDWGYEQYF. The DNA sequence is as follows: TGTGCCAGTAGTATCCGGGACTGGGGGTACGAGCAGTACTTC.